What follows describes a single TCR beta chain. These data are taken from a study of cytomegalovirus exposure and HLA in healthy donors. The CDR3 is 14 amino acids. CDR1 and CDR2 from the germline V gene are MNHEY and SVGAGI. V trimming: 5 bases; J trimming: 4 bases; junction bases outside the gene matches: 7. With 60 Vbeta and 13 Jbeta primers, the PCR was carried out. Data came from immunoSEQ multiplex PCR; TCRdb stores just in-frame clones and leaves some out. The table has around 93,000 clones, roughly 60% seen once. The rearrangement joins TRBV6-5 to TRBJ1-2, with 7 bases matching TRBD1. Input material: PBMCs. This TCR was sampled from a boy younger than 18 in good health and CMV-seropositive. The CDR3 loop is CASSGGQTLYGYTF. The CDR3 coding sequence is TGTGCCAGCAGTGGGGGACAGACCCTCTATGGCTACACCTTC.